One and the same sample provided the 6 T cell receptor beta chains below, sequenced in a study of T cell responses to AZD1222 COVID-19 vaccine. Sequencing was performed with immunoSEQ multiplex PCR; in TCRdb, only in-frame clones are kept and a portion is missing. This sample carries about 48,000 clones, approximately 86% of them seen once, and the ten largest clones take 5.5% to 7%. The source was peripheral blood, collected 28 days after the second AZD1222 dose. The receptors come from an adult who received the AZD1222 COVID-19 vaccine.

The gene calls are TRBV5-4 and TRBJ2-3; possibly TRBD2 for D (6 bases). Germline V gene data show CDR1 as SGHNT and CDR2 as YYREEE (reference sequence). Trimming shortened V by 0 bases and J by 2 bases, and 10 bases separated the two germline ends. The CDR3 sequence is 15 residues long. The CDR3 sequence is CASSLGGGVTDTQYF. CDR3 DNA: TGTGCCAGCAGCTTGGGAGGCGGGGTCACAGATACGCAGTATTTT.

The chain employs TRBV14 and TRBJ2-3; D ambiguous. There are 14 residues in the CDR3. The germline V and J ends were trimmed by 3 bases and 8 bases, with 15 bases remaining between them. Germline values: CDR1 SGHDN, CDR2 FVKESK. The CDR3 nucleotides are TGTGCCAGCAGCCAGGCTAGTGGGTCTGGTACGCAGTATTTT. This gives the protein CASSQASGSGTQYF.

J is TRBJ1-1 and V is TRBV30; D is undetermined. With 7 bases removed from V and 5 bases from J, the gap between germline ends came to 17 bases. CDR1 and CDR2 from the germline V gene are GTSNPN and SVGIG (reference sequence). This CDR3 contains 13 residues. CDR3 sequence reads: CALQEEVLTEAFF. The CDR3 DNA follows: TGTGCCTTGCAGGAGGAGGTTTTGACTGAAGCTTTCTTT.

The chain employs TRBV6-2 or TRBV6-3 and TRBJ1-5, with D uncertain. Germline values: CDR1 MNHEY, CDR2 SVGEGT. The CDR3 spans 14 residues. With 2 bases removed from V and 5 bases from J, the gap between germline ends came to 10 bases. DNA of the CDR3: TGTGCCAGCAGTTACGCGGAGGACTATCAGCCCCAGCATTTT. As protein: CASSYAEDYQPQHF.

The V call is TRBV7-6, the J call TRBJ2-1; 8 bases are a match to TRBD1. Germline lookup yields CDR1 SGHVS and CDR2 FNYEAQ. The CDR3 spans 14 residues. V shed 5 bases and J 9 bases; nucleotides not matched to a gene: 9. In nucleotides, the CDR3 is TGTGCCAGCAGCCCCCGGACAGGGAGAAGTGAGCAGTTCTTC. This gives the protein CASSPRTGRSEQFF.

The chain employs TRBV27 and TRBJ1-1; D possibly corresponds to TRBD1 (5 bases). The germline V and J ends were trimmed by 6 bases and 0 bases, with 8 bases remaining between them. There are 13 residues in the CDR3. Germline CDR1 reads MNHEY; CDR2 reads SMNVEV (reference sequence). CDR3 DNA: TGTGCCAGCAGCCGGGACTTGAACACTGAAGCTTTCTTT. Residues: CASSRDLNTEAFF.